Given below is one T cell receptor beta chain in context. As originally analysed: From reference gene primer amplification, estimates of nucleated cell counts were derived. Repertoires were generated with immunoSEQ multiplex PCR, while TCRdb's copy carries only in-frame clones and drops some. V and J calls plus clone size are reproduced from that table; the DNA served to infer D and trimming. The sample yields roughly 200,000 clones, roughly 88% seen once. This record comes from a study of blood T cell repertoires in COVID-19. Background on the study: Sources were T cells, B-cell-depleted T cells, or PBMCs; the material itself was cDNA or gDNA.

V was trimmed by 3 bases and J by 5 bases, leaving 16 bases between them. CDR1 and CDR2 (germline): SEHNR, FQNEAQ (reference sequence). There are 15 residues in the CDR3. The study recruited people aged roughly 18 to 100 years across approximately 24 US areas. Input material: PBMCs or T cells enriched from blood (not recorded which). The TCR sequence derives from a woman aged 25 to 45 who had recovered from COVID-19. This sequence joins TRBV7-9 and TRBJ2-5; tentatively, D is TRBD2 (5 bases). The CDR3 sequence is CASSFATGYMETQYF. Here the CDR3 DNA reads TGTGCCAGCAGCTTTGCGACGGGATATATGGAGACCCAGTACTTC.